This T cell receptor beta chain came from a study of T cells in tuberculosis. Thawed, overnight-rested PBMC were stained with GMM-loaded CD1B tetramer, viability dye and anti-CD3, then sorted. The CD1B tetramers carried C32 glucose monomycolate purified from Rhodococcus equi. This clone was detected only a few times. This CDR3 spans 15 amino acids. Trimming pared 6 bases from V and 3 bases from J, leaving 14 bases between. Germline assignment: CDR1 LGHNT and CDR2 FRNRAP. Assay used: immunoSEQ multiplex PCR; TCRdb lists only in-frame clones, some missing. Among 55,000 to 70,000 clones listed, 81% were seen once.

Sequencing input: CD1b-GMM tetramer-negative cells sorted from PBMCs. The chain is built from TRBV12-5 and TRBJ1-4; D may be TRBD1 (5 bases). The TCR comes from an adult woman with latent tuberculosis. The CDR3 loop reads CASGSSGGPNEKLFF. Here the CDR3 DNA reads TGTGCTAGTGGATCCTCGGGGGGTCCTAATGAAAAACTGTTTTTT.